This TCR beta chain stems from a study of CD8 T cells in ankylosing spondylitis. Study-wide results and limits: Ankylosing spondylitis blood appeared to carry a characteristic TCR beta motif of roughly 8 highly homologous variants. Disease-linked clones, CD8+, were relatively rare in peripheral blood. Reactive arthritis synovial fluid and blood previously showed some of these motif variants.

This clonotype was observed at least ten times. Antigen: not known. Quantitative 5'-RACE with molecular barcodes was used to make the TCR beta libraries. TCRdb used MiXCR to reprocess the 5' RACE reads, holding one entry per CDR3 protein. Here the sample spans approximately 200,000 distinct CDR3 sequences, 10% to 15% being singletons. The CDR3 has 14 amino acids. The germline V and J ends were trimmed by 3 bases and 4 bases, with 13 bases remaining between them. The germline gives CDR1 SQVTM, CDR2 ANQGSEA. Sequenced input: blood, either unsorted or a sorted T cell fraction (not recorded which). This chain uses TRBV29-1 with TRBJ2-1, with D possibly TRBD1 on 6 matching bases. This TCR was recovered from a male donor with ankylosing spondylitis or in good health (not recorded which). The CDR3 coding sequence is TGCAGCGTTGAGGGGGACAAGAGATACAATGAGCAGTTCTTC. Translated: CSVEGDKRYNEQFF.